The clone carrying this T cell receptor (beta chain) was seen only a few times. Its matching antigen is unknown. The sample originates from a study of identical twins. Findings of the study overall: Modelling approaches yielded underestimates of out-of-frame TCR alpha sharing between monozygotic twins. Beta out-of-frame sequences showed weaker excess twin sharing.

CDR3 length: 17 residues. The germline V gene encodes CDR1 LNHNV and CDR2 YYDKDF (reference sequence). V gave up 1 base and J gave up 7 bases, with 21 bases separating them. After template switching added a universal primer site, the resulting cDNA carried unique molecular identifiers. TCRdb analysed the 5' RACE reads with MiXCR anew, one entry per CDR3 protein. The sample has 500,000 or so distinct CDR3 sequences; 20% to 25% are singletons. These same records also appear under a second study, on T cells expressing NK-cell markers. Per that paper: A handful of donors had dominant NKG2C+ clonotypes that comprised about 1.0-8% of their CD8+ T cells.

The J gene is TRBJ2-3, the V gene TRBV15; D not resolved. The sequence was obtained from a woman aged 18 to 35 in good health. The sample was CD4+ T cells sorted from blood. The CDR3 protein is CATSRAYGRSHTNTQYF. The CDR3 DNA reads TGTGCCACCAGCAGAGCTTATGGCAGATCCCATACCAATACGCAGTATTTT.